Listed below are T cell receptor beta chains from one sample, sequenced in a study of blood T cell repertoires in COVID-19. Produced via immunoSEQ multiplex PCR; TCRdb's table is partial and in-frame only. The repertoire includes around 20,000 clones, approximately 90% of them detected once, and about a sixth sits in the top ten. The specimen sequenced was peripheral blood. The receptors here all came from a man aged 70-80 years with acute or convalescent COVID-19. Both conserved end residues are part of each CDR3. D genes are given only for firm matches. A clone size is listed for some rows: how often the clone was seen (once, few, many), or a class if it is expanded.

clone_size	j_call	v_call	d_call	cdr3_aa	cdr3_nt
NA	TRBJ1-1	TRBV10-3	TRBD1	CAISESGTVEAFF	TGTGCCATCAGTGAGTCGGGGACAGTTGAAGCTTTCTTT
NA	TRBJ2-1	TRBV19	TRBD1	CATNKPGTGVDEQFF	TGTGCCACAAACAAACCCGGGACAGGGGTGGATGAGCAGTTCTTC
few	TRBJ2-3	TRBV3-1/TRBV3-2	TRBD2	CASSQSSGSGTDTQYF	TGTGCCAGCAGCCAATCTAGCGGGAGTGGCACAGATACGCAGTATTTT
NA	TRBJ1-4	TRBV6-1	NA	CASSEAGGVAEKLFF	TGTGCCAGCAGTGAAGCGGGAGGGGTTGCCGAAAAACTGTTTTTT
NA	TRBJ1-3	TRBV28	NA	CASSSSDSGHTIYF	NA
NA	TRBJ1-4	TRBV13	NA	CASSLRIATNEKLFF	TGTGCCAGCAGCCTGAGGATAGCAACTAATGAAAAACTGTTTTTT
few	TRBJ2-7	TRBV7-8	TRBD2	CASSFGASGLSYEQYF	TGTGCCAGCAGCTTTGGGGCTAGCGGGCTCTCCTACGAGCAGTACTTC
NA	TRBJ2-5	TRBV5-6	TRBD1	CASSYGTVQETQYF	TGTGCCAGCAGCTACGGGACAGTCCAAGAGACCCAGTACTTC
NA	TRBJ2-7	TRBV4-3	TRBD2	CASSHGLAGAYEQYF	TGCGCCAGCAGCCACGGACTAGCGGGGGCCTACGAGCAGTACTTC
NA	TRBJ1-3	TRBV5-1	NA	CASSPDGVGENTIYF	TGCGCCAGCAGCCCGGACGGGGTAGGCGAGAACACCATATATTTT
NA	TRBJ2-2	TRBV7-9	TRBD2	CASSLGLATTGELFF	TGTGCCAGCAGCTTGGGACTAGCTACCACCGGGGAGCTGTTTTTT
NA	TRBJ2-1	TRBV2	NA	CASRDTGTGQFF	TGTGCCAGCAGGGATACAGGTACGGGGCAGTTCTTC
NA	TRBJ2-3	TRBV11-1	NA	CASTETESSTDTQYF	TGTGCCAGCACAGAGACAGAGTCTAGCACAGATACGCAGTATTTT
NA	TRBJ2-1	TRBV12-5	NA	CASGINSGSDEQFF	TGTGCTAGTGGTATAAACAGCGGCAGCGATGAGCAGTTCTTC
NA	TRBJ2-1	TRBV15	NA	CATRDRRYNEQFF	TGTGCCACCAGAGACAGGAGATACAATGAGCAGTTCTTC
NA	TRBJ1-2	TRBV7-2	NA	CASSPRRVNYGYTF	TGTGCCAGCAGCCCCCGCAGGGTTAACTATGGCTACACCTTC
NA	TRBJ2-1	TRBV11-2	TRBD1	CASSLDWDREQFF	TGTGCCAGCAGCTTAGATTGGGACAGGGAGCAGTTCTTC
NA	TRBJ2-1	TRBV11-2	TRBD2	CASRPGLADNEQFF	TGTGCCAGCAGACCGGGACTAGCGGACAATGAGCAGTTCTTC
NA	TRBJ1-6	TRBV3-1/TRBV3-2	TRBD1	CASSYGTDNSPLHF	TGTGCCAGCAGCTACGGGACAGATAATTCACCCCTCCACTTT
NA	TRBJ2-3	TRBV4-1	TRBD2	CASSFLAGTDTQYF	TGCGCCAGCAGCTTTCTAGCGGGAACAGATACGCAGTATTTT
NA	TRBJ2-7	TRBV11-2	NA	CASSDYYEQYF	TGTGCCAGCAGCGACTACTACGAGCAGTACTTC
NA	TRBJ2-1	TRBV29-1	NA	CSVVWTSAYNEQFF	TGCAGCGTTGTTTGGACAAGCGCCTACAATGAGCAGTTCTTC
NA	TRBJ2-7	TRBV19	NA	CASSKGDTSYEQYF	TGTGCCAGTAGTAAAGGGGACACGTCCTACGAGCAGTACTTC
NA	TRBJ2-3	TRBV29-1	NA	CSVGGAVADTSTDTQYF	TGCAGCGTTGGAGGGGCGGTAGCGGATACTAGCACAGATACGCAGTATTTT
NA	TRBJ2-4	TRBV5-6	TRBD2	CASSFSSGGRKNIQYF	TGTGCCAGCAGCTTCTCTAGCGGGGGAAGAAAAAACATTCAGTACTTC
NA	TRBJ2-7	TRBV4-2	NA	CASSQAPRGMREQYF	TGTGCCAGCAGCCAAGCGCCTAGGGGAATGCGCGAGCAGTACTTC
once	TRBJ1-3	TRBV18	TRBD1	CASSTDRFSGNTIYF	TGTGCCAGCTCAACGGACAGGTTCTCTGGAAACACCATATATTTT
NA	TRBJ1-4	TRBV6-1	NA	CASSEASRATNEKLFF	TGTGCCAGCAGTGAAGCGAGCCGTGCAACTAATGAAAAACTGTTTTTT
NA	TRBJ1-2	TRBV7-9	NA	CASSRGQGYTF	TGTGCCAGCAGCCGAGGACAGGGCTACACCTTC